This TCR beta chain was sequenced during a study of vaccination and CD4 T cells after COVID-19. Study information: Post-COVID draws followed diagnosis by a median 101 days (range 35 to 161). Typically, post-vaccine samples were obtained a median approximately 67 days after dose two, within a range of 14 to 241. Study-wide results and caveats: Reactive clonotype counts went from median around 20 after infection to about 38 after vaccination, nonsignificantly. Convalescent patients gained a median around 87% of their reactive clones only post-vaccination.

The CDR3 extends over 15 amino acids. Germline values: CDR1 SNHLY, CDR2 FYNNEI. Trimming cost V 5 bases and J 0 bases, with 11 bases left between them. About this clonotype itself: Its antigen is not identified.

Described treatment: roughly 11-day PBMC culture with coronavirus spike peptide pools or control peptides (ViraFEST assay). Cultured CD4+ T cells had their DNA profiled by the Oncomine TCR Beta short-read assay. TCRdb itself ran the PCR reads through MiXCR, one entry per CDR3 protein. The table records roughly 19,000 distinct CDR3 sequences, roughly 51% of them present only once. Here the sequenced sample was CD4+ T cells from blood, cultured in vitro, taken before SARS-CoV-2 vaccination. The rearrangement joins TRBV2 to TRBJ1-5, with D possibly TRBD1 on 6 matching bases. This TCR was recovered from a human donor who had recovered from COVID-19. The CDR3 is CASSRQGNSNQPQHF. CDR3 DNA sequence: TGTGCCAGCAGTCGTCAGGGGAATAGCAATCAGCCCCAGCATTTT.